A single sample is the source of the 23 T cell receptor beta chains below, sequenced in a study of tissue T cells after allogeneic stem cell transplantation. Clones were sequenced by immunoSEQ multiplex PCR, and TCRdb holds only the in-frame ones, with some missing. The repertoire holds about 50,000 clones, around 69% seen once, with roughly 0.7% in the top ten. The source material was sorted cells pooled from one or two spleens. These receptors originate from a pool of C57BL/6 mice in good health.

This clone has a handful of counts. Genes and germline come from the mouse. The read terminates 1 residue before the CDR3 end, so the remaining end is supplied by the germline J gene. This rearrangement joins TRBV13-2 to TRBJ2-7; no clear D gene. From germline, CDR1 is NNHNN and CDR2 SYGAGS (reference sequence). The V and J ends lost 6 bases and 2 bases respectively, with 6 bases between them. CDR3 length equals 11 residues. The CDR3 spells CASADTYEQYF. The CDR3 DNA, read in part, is TGTGCCAGCGCCGACACCTATGAACAGTAC.

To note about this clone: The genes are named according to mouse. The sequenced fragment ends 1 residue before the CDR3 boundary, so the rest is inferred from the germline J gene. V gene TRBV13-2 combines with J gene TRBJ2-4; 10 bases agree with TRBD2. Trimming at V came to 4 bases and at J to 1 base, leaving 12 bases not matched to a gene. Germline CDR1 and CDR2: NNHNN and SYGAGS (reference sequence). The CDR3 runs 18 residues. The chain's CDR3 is CASGPGTGEGKGQNTLYF. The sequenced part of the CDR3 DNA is TGTGCCAGCGGTCCCGGGACTGGGGAAGGGAAAGGTCAAAACACCTTGTAC.

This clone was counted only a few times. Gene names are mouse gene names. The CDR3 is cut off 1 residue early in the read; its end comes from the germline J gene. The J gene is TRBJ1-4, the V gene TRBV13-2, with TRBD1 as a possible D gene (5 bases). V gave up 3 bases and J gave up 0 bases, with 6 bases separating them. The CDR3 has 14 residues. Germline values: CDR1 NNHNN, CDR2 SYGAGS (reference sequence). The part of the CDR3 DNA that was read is TGTGCCAGCGGTGGACAGATTTCCAACGAAAGATTATTT. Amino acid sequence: CASGGQISNERLF. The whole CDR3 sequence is CASGGQISNERLFF.

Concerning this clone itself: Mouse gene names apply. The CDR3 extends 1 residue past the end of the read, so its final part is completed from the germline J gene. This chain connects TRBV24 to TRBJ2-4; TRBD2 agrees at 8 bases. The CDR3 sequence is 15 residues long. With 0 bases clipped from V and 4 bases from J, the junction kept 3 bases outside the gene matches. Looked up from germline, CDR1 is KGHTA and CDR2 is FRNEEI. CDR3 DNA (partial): TGTGCCAGCAGTCTGTATCCCTGGGGGGAAAACACCTTGTAC. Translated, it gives CASSLYPWGENTLY. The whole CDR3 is CASSLYPWGENTLYF.

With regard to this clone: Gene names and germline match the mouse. Partial CDR3 DNA: TGTGCCAGCAGCCACGACATCTCCGACTACACC. This sequence encodes CASSHDISDYT. The CDR3, in full, reads CASSHDISDYTF. The V and J genes are TRBV3 and TRBJ1-2; no clear D gene. The CDR3 end lies 1 residue beyond the end of the read and is filled in from the germline J gene. The V gene lost 5 bases and the J gene lost 4 bases, with 8 bases spanning the gap. Germline lookup yields CDR1 SNHLY and CDR2 FYNGKV (reference sequence). The CDR3 covers 12 residues.

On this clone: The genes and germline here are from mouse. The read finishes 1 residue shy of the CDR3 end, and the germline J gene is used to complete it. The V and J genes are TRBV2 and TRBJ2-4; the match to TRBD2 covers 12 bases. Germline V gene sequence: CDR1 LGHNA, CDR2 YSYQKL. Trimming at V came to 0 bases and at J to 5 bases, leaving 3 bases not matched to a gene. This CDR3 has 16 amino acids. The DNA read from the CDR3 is TGTGCCAGCAGCCAAGAGACTGGGGGGGCGAGAAACACCTTGTAC. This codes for CASSQETGGARNTLY. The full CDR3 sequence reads CASSQETGGARNTLYF. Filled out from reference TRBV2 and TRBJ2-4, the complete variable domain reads DPKIIQKPKYLVAVTGSEKILICEQYLGHNAMYWYRQSAKKPLEFMFSYSYQKLMDNQTASSRFQPQSSKKNHLDLQITALKPDDSATYFCASSQETGGARNTLYFGAGTRLSVL.

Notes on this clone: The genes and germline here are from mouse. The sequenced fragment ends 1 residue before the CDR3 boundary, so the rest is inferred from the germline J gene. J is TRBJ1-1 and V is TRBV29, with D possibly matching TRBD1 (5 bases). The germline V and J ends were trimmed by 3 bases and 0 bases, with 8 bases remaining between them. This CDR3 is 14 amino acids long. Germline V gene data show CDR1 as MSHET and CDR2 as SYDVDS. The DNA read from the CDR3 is TGTGCTAGCAGTTTGGGACGGTCAAACACAGAAGTCTTC. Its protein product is CASSLGRSNTEVF. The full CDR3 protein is CASSLGRSNTEVFF.

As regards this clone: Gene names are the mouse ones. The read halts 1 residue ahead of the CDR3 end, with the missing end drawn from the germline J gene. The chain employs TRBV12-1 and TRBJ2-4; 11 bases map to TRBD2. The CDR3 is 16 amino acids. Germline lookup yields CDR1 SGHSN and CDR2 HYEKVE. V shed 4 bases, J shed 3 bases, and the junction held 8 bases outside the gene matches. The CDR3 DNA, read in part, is TGTGCCAGCTCCTCCGGGACTGGGGGACGGCAAAACACCTTGTAC. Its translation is CASSSGTGGRQNTLY. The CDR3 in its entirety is CASSSGTGGRQNTLYF.

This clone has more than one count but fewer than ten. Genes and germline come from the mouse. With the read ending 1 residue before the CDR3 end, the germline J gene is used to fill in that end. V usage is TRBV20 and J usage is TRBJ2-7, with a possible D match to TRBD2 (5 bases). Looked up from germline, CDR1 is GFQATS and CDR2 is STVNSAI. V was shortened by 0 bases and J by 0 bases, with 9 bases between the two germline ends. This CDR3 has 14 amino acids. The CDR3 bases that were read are TGTGGTGCTAGGGATCTGGGTAGCTCCTATGAACAGTAC. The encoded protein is CGARDLGSSYEQY. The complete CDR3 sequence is CGARDLGSSYEQYF.

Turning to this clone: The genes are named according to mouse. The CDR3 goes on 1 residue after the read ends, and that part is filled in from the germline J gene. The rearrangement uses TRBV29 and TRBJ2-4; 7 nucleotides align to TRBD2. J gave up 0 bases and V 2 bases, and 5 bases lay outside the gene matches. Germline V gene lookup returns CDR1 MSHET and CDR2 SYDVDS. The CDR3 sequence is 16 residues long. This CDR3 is CASSLRLGSSQNTLYF. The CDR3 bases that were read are TGTGCTAGCAGTTTACGACTGGGATCTAGTCAAAACACCTTGTAC.

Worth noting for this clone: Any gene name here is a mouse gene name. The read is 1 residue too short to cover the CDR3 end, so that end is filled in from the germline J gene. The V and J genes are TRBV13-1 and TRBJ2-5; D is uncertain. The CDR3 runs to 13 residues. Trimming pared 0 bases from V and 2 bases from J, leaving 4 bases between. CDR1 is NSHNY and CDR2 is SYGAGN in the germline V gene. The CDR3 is CASSDVSQDTQYF. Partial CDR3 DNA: TGTGCCAGCAGTGATGTCAGCCAAGACACCCAGTAC.

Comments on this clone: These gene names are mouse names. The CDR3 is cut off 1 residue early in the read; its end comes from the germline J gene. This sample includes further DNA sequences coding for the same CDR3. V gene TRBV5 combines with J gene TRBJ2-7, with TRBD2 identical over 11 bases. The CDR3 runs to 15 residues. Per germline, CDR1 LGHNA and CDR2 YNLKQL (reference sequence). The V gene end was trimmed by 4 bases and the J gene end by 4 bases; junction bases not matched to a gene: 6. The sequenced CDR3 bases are TGTGCCAGCAGCCCACCCGGGACTGGGGGATATGAACAGTAC. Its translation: CASSPPGTGGYEQY. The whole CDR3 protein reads CASSPPGTGGYEQYF.

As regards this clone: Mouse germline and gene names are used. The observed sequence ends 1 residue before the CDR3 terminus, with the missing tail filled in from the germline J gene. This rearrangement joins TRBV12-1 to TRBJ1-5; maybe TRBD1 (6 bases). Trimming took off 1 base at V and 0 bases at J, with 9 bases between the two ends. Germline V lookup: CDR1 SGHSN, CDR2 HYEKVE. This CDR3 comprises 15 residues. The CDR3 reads CASSLQGTNNQAPLF. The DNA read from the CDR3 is TGTGCCAGCTCTCTTCAGGGGACTAACAACCAGGCTCCGCTT.

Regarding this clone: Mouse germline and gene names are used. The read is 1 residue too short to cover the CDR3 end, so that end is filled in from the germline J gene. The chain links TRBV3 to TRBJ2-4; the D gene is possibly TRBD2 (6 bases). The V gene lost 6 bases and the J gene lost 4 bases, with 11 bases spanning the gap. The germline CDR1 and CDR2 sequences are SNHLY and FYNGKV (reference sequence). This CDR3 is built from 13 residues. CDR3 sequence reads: CASSETGKNTLYF. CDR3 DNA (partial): TGTGCCAGCAGTGAGACTGGAAAAAACACCTTGTAC.

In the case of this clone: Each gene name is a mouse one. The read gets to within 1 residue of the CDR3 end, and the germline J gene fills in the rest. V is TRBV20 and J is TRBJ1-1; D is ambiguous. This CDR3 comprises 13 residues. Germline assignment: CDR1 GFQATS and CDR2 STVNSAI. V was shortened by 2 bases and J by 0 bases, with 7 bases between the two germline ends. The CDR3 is CGARKQSNTEVFF. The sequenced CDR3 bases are TGTGGTGCTAGGAAACAGTCAAACACAGAAGTCTTC.

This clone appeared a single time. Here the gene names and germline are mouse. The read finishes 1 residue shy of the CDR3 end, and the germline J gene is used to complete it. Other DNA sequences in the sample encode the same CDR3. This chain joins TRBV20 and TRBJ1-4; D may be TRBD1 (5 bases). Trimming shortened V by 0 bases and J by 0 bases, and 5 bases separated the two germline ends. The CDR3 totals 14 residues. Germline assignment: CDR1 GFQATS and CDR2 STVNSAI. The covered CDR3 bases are TGTGGTGCTAGGGAAGGGGTTTCCAACGAAAGATTATTT. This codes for CGAREGVSNERLF. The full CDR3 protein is CGAREGVSNERLFF.

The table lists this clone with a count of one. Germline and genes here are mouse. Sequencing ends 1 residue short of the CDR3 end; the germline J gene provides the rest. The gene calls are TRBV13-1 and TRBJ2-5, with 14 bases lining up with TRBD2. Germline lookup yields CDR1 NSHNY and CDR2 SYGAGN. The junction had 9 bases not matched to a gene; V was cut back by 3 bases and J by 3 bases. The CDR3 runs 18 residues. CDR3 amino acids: CASSAPSGTGGAQDTQYF. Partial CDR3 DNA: TGTGCCAGCAGTGCCCCCTCCGGGACTGGGGGGGCGCAAGACACCCAGTAC.

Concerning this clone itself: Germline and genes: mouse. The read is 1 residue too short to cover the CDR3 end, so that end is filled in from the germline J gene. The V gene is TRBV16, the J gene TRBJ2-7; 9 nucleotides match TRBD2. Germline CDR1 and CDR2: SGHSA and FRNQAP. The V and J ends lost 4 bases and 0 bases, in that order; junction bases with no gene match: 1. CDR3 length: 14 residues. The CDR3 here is CASSSWGGSYEQYF. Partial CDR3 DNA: TGTGCAAGCAGCTCCTGGGGGGGCTCCTATGAACAGTAC.

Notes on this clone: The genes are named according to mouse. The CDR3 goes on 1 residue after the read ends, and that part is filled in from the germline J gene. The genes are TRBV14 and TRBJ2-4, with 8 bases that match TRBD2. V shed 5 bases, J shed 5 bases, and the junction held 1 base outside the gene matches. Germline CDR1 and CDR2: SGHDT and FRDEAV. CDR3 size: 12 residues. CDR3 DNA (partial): TGTGCCAGCAGGGACTGGGTAAACACCTTGTAC. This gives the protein CASRDWVNTLY. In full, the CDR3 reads CASRDWVNTLYF.

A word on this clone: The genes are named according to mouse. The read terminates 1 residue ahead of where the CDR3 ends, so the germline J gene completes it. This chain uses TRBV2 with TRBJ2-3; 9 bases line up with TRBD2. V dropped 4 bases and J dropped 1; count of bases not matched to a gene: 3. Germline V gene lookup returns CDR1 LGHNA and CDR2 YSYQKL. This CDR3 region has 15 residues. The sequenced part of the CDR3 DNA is TGTGCCAGCAGCCCCTGGGGGGGGCGTGCAGAAACGCTGTAT. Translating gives CASSPWGGRAETLY. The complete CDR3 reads CASSPWGGRAETLYF.

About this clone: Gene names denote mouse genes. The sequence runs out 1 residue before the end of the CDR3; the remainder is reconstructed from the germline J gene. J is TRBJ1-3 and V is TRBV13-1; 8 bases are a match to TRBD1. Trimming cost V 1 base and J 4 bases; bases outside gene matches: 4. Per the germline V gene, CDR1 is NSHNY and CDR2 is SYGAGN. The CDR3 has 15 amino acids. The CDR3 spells CASSDRDRRGNTLYF. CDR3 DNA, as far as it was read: TGTGCCAGCAGTGATCGGGACAGGAGGGGAAATACGCTCTAT.

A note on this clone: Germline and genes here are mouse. Incomplete CDR3 DNA: TGTGCCAGCAGTGAAAGGACTGGGCCAAACACCGGGCAGCTCTAC. Amino acid sequence: CASSERTGPNTGQLY. From start to end, the CDR3 is CASSERTGPNTGQLYF. The chain is built from TRBV13-1 and TRBJ2-2, with 8 bases that match TRBD2. Read data end 1 residue before the CDR3 end; the end is taken from the germline J gene. CDR3 length equals 16 residues. With V trimmed by 2 bases and J by 0 bases, 3 bases remained unmatched. CDR1 is NSHNY, CDR2 SYGAGN, per germline.

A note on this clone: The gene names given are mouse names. CDR3 sequence reads: CASSLTGFGNTLYF. The CDR3 bases that were read are TGTGCCAGCAGCTTGACAGGGTTTGGAAATACGCTCTAT. This chain connects TRBV4 to TRBJ1-3, with TRBD1 matching 7 bases. The CDR3 end is not reached by the read, which stops 1 residue before it; the germline J gene fills it in. J was trimmed by 3 bases and V by 4 bases; bases with no gene match: 3. There are 14 residues in the CDR3. Germline CDR1 and CDR2: LGHDT and YNNKQL (reference sequence).